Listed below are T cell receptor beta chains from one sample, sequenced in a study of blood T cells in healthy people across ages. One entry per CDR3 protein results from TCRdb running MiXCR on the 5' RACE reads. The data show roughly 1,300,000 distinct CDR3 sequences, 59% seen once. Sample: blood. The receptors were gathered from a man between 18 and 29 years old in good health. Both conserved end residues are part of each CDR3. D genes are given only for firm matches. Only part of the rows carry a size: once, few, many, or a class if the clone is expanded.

cdr3_aa: CASSHAGADVLTF
cdr3_nt: TGCGCCAGCAGCCACGCTGGGGCCGACGTCCTGACTTTC
j_call: TRBJ2-6
clone_size: .
v_call: TRBV4-1
d_call: .

cdr3_aa: CASSQGGRVNEQYF
cdr3_nt: TGCGCCAGCAGCCAAGGGGGCAGGGTAAACGAGCAGTACTTC
j_call: TRBJ2-7
clone_size: .
v_call: TRBV4-1
d_call: .

cdr3_aa: CASSSQRDRSYSYEQYF
cdr3_nt: TGTGCCAGCAGTTCCCAGAGGGACAGGAGTTACTCCTACGAGCAGTACTTC
j_call: TRBJ2-7
clone_size: few
v_call: TRBV28
d_call: TRBD1

cdr3_aa: CSARQILGEDIQYF
cdr3_nt: TGCAGTGCTAGACAGATCCTGGGGGAGGACATTCAGTACTTC
j_call: TRBJ2-4
clone_size: few
v_call: TRBV20-1
d_call: .

cdr3_aa: CATSKGLAQETQYF
cdr3_nt: TGTGCCACCAGCAAGGGACTAGCGCAAGAGACCCAGTACTTC
j_call: TRBJ2-5
clone_size: .
v_call: TRBV15
d_call: TRBD2

cdr3_aa: CASSSRTGWGSYNEQFF
cdr3_nt: TGTGCCAGCAGCTCTCGGACAGGGTGGGGCTCCTACAATGAGCAGTTCTTC
j_call: TRBJ2-1
clone_size: .
v_call: TRBV14
d_call: TRBD1

cdr3_aa: CATSRAGPLYEQYF
cdr3_nt: TGTGCCACCAGCAGAGCGGGACCTCTCTACGAGCAGTACTTC
j_call: TRBJ2-7
clone_size: .
v_call: TRBV15
d_call: .

cdr3_aa: CSARAVASYEQYF
cdr3_nt: TGCAGTGCTAGAGCGGTCGCGTCCTACGAGCAGTACTTC
j_call: TRBJ2-7
clone_size: few
v_call: TRBV20-1
d_call: .

cdr3_aa: CASRERGTGGYEQYF
cdr3_nt: TGTGCCAGCAGAGAGCGGGGGACAGGGGGCTATGAGCAGTACTTC
j_call: TRBJ2-5
clone_size: .
v_call: TRBV2
d_call: TRBD1

cdr3_aa: CASSLELAGLNNEQFF
cdr3_nt: TGTGCCAGCAGTCTCGAACTAGCGGGACTAAACAATGAGCAGTTCTTC
j_call: TRBJ2-1
clone_size: .
v_call: TRBV7-7
d_call: TRBD2

cdr3_aa: CASSQELGVGFETQYF
cdr3_nt: TGCGCCAGCAGCCAAGAGTTGGGGGTCGGTTTCGAGACCCAGTACTTC
j_call: TRBJ2-5
clone_size: .
v_call: TRBV4-1
d_call: .

cdr3_aa: CASSLSPPELAGEEETQYF
cdr3_nt: TGTGCCAGCAGTTTATCCCCGCCTGAGCTAGCGGGGGAGGAGGAGACCCAGTACTTC
j_call: TRBJ2-5
clone_size: .
v_call: TRBV27
d_call: TRBD2

cdr3_aa: CASRDRIEAFF
cdr3_nt: TGTGCCAGCCGTGACAGAATTGAAGCTTTCTTT
j_call: TRBJ1-1
clone_size: .
v_call: TRBV18
d_call: .

cdr3_aa: CSVAVGGLNEKLFF
cdr3_nt: TGCAGCGTTGCGGTGGGAGGGCTAAATGAAAAACTGTTTTTT
j_call: TRBJ1-4
clone_size: .
v_call: TRBV29-1
d_call: .

cdr3_aa: CSVYTGGDEQYF
cdr3_nt: TGCAGCGTTTATACAGGGGGCGACGAGCAGTACTTC
j_call: TRBJ2-7
clone_size: .
v_call: TRBV29-1
d_call: TRBD1

cdr3_aa: CASSQDYSSLGGYTF
cdr3_nt: TGCGCCAGCAGCCAAGATTACAGTTCCCTTGGCGGCTACACCTTC
j_call: TRBJ1-2
clone_size: .
v_call: TRBV4-3
d_call: .

cdr3_aa: CASSDQGQAYNSPLHF
cdr3_nt: TGTGCCAGCAGTGATCAAGGACAGGCGTATAATTCACCCCTCCACTTT
j_call: TRBJ1-6
clone_size: .
v_call: TRBV6-1
d_call: TRBD1

cdr3_aa: CASSVFLGIGDSPLHF
cdr3_nt: TGTGCCAGCAGTGTTTTTCTGGGTATTGGAGATTCACCCCTCCACTTT
j_call: TRBJ1-6
clone_size: .
v_call: TRBV7-2
d_call: .

cdr3_aa: CASSKGAPYQETQYF
cdr3_nt: TGTGCCAGCAGTAAGGGGGCCCCTTATCAAGAGACCCAGTACTTC
j_call: TRBJ2-5
clone_size: .
v_call: TRBV6-1
d_call: TRBD1

cdr3_aa: CSVDQGTGSYEQYF
cdr3_nt: TGCAGCGTTGACCAGGGGACGGGCTCCTACGAGCAGTACTTC
j_call: TRBJ2-7
clone_size: .
v_call: TRBV29-1
d_call: .

cdr3_aa: CASSQDSVKEQFF
cdr3_nt: TGCGCCAGCAGCCAAGATAGTGTGAAGGAGCAGTTCTTC
j_call: TRBJ2-1
clone_size: .
v_call: TRBV4-1
d_call: .

cdr3_aa: CSARAGRAYEQYF
cdr3_nt: TGCAGTGCTAGAGCCGGGAGAGCCTACGAGCAGTACTTC
j_call: TRBJ2-7
clone_size: .
v_call: TRBV20-1
d_call: .

cdr3_aa: CASSYSRRSGYTF
cdr3_nt: TGTGCCAGCAGTTACTCGAGACGCAGCGGCTACACCTTC
j_call: TRBJ1-2
clone_size: .
v_call: TRBV6-6
d_call: .

cdr3_aa: CASSQDIQENYNEQFF
cdr3_nt: TGCGCCAGCAGCCAAGATATACAGGAGAACTACAATGAGCAGTTCTTC
j_call: TRBJ2-1
clone_size: few
v_call: TRBV4-1
d_call: .

cdr3_aa: CASSLLAGPHIQYF
cdr3_nt: TGTGCCAGCAGTTTATTAGCAGGGCCCCACATTCAGTACTTC
j_call: TRBJ2-4
clone_size: .
v_call: TRBV27
d_call: .

cdr3_aa: CASSSRTGGVHEQYF
cdr3_nt: TGTGCCAGCAGCTCTCGGACAGGGGGCGTCCACGAGCAGTACTTC
j_call: TRBJ2-7
clone_size: .
v_call: TRBV11-2
d_call: TRBD1

cdr3_aa: CASSLDRGSNQPQHF
cdr3_nt: TGTGCCAGCAGTTTAGACAGGGGGAGCAATCAGCCCCAGCATTTT
j_call: TRBJ1-5
clone_size: many
v_call: TRBV27
d_call: TRBD1

cdr3_aa: CSAREGGRTQYF
cdr3_nt: TGCAGCGCCCGCGAGGGGGGTCGGACCCAGTACTTC
j_call: TRBJ2-5
clone_size: .
v_call: TRBV29-1
d_call: .

cdr3_aa: CASSFGQGTLEQYF
cdr3_nt: TGTGCCAGCAGCTTTGGACAGGGAACCCTCGAGCAGTACTTC
j_call: TRBJ2-7
clone_size: few
v_call: TRBV7-9
d_call: TRBD1

cdr3_aa: CASSGTGGGKLFF
cdr3_nt: TGTGCCAGCAGTGGGACAGGGGGGGGAAAACTGTTTTTT
j_call: TRBJ1-4
clone_size: .
v_call: TRBV12-3/TRBV12-4
d_call: TRBD1

cdr3_aa: CAIRDRAGNTIYF
cdr3_nt: TGTGCCATCAGGGACAGGGCTGGAAACACCATATATTTT
j_call: TRBJ1-3
clone_size: few
v_call: TRBV10-3
d_call: TRBD1

cdr3_aa: CASSLTGPRDQPQHF
cdr3_nt: TGTGCCAGCAGTTTAACAGGGCCCAGGGATCAGCCCCAGCATTTT
j_call: TRBJ1-5
clone_size: .
v_call: TRBV27
d_call: .

cdr3_aa: CASRTGTAETQYF
cdr3_nt: TGTGCCAGCAGGACAGGTACAGCAGAGACCCAGTACTTC
j_call: TRBJ2-5
clone_size: .
v_call: TRBV12-3/TRBV12-4
d_call: .

cdr3_aa: CASSLGDYRSTDTQYF
cdr3_nt: TGCGCCAGCAGCTTGGGGGACTATCGCAGCACAGATACGCAGTATTTT
j_call: TRBJ2-3
clone_size: once
v_call: TRBV5-1
d_call: TRBD2

cdr3_aa: CASSAGEGLAKNIQYF
cdr3_nt: TGTGCCAGCAGCGCGGGGGAGGGATTGGCCAAAAACATTCAGTACTTC
j_call: TRBJ2-4
clone_size: .
v_call: TRBV9
d_call: TRBD2

cdr3_aa: CASSPASVRDVGEQYF
cdr3_nt: TGTGCCAGCAGCCCCGCGTCGGTTAGGGATGTCGGCGAGCAGTACTTC
j_call: TRBJ2-7
clone_size: few
v_call: TRBV7-6
d_call: .

cdr3_aa: CAWSVQTGANVLTF
cdr3_nt: TGTGCCTGGAGTGTACAGACTGGGGCCAACGTCCTGACTTTC
j_call: TRBJ2-6
clone_size: many
v_call: TRBV30
d_call: .

cdr3_aa: CASSAEGNPGGNEQFF
cdr3_nt: TGTGCCAGCAGCGCCGAAGGAAACCCGGGGGGGAATGAGCAGTTCTTC
j_call: TRBJ2-1
clone_size: .
v_call: TRBV7-2
d_call: TRBD2

cdr3_aa: CASSQDLSPGEGYTF
cdr3_nt: TGCGCCAGCAGCCAAGATCTCAGCCCTGGGGAAGGCTACACCTTC
j_call: TRBJ1-2
clone_size: .
v_call: TRBV4-3
d_call: .

cdr3_aa: CASSLVGSMDEQFF
cdr3_nt: TGTGCCAGCAGCTTAGTGGGTTCCATGGATGAGCAGTTCTTC
j_call: TRBJ2-1
clone_size: .
v_call: TRBV7-2
d_call: .

cdr3_aa: CASSTRRRTSNEQFF
cdr3_nt: TGTGCCAGCAGTACTAGACGCCGAACGTCCAATGAGCAGTTCTTC
j_call: TRBJ2-1
clone_size: .
v_call: TRBV6-2/TRBV6-3
d_call: .

cdr3_aa: CASSLVAESRDTQYF
cdr3_nt: TGTGCCAGCAGCTTAGTAGCGGAATCAAGAGATACCCAGTACTTC
j_call: TRBJ2-5
clone_size: few
v_call: TRBV13
d_call: .

cdr3_aa: CASSASGNQETQYF
cdr3_nt: TGCGCCAGCAGCGCTAGCGGAAACCAAGAGACCCAGTACTTC
j_call: TRBJ2-5
clone_size: .
v_call: TRBV6-1
d_call: TRBD2

cdr3_aa: CASSYGQGEGYTF
cdr3_nt: TGTGCCAGCAGTTACGGACAGGGAGAGGGCTACACCTTC
j_call: TRBJ1-2
clone_size: .
v_call: TRBV6-5
d_call: TRBD1

cdr3_aa: CATARDRTLEQFF
cdr3_nt: TGTGCCACCGCCCGGGACAGGACCCTCGAGCAGTTCTTC
j_call: TRBJ2-1
clone_size: .
v_call: TRBV24-1
d_call: TRBD1

cdr3_aa: CASSLVRSMNTEAFF
cdr3_nt: TGTGCCAGCAGCTTGGTGCGGAGCATGAACACTGAAGCTTTCTTT
j_call: TRBJ1-1
clone_size: .
v_call: TRBV5-6
d_call: .

cdr3_aa: CASSHHPIRLAGGPINQETQYF
cdr3_nt: TGTGCCAGCAGCCACCACCCTATACGACTAGCGGGAGGGCCCATCAATCAAGAGACCCAGTACTTC
j_call: TRBJ2-5
clone_size: .
v_call: TRBV4-2
d_call: TRBD2

cdr3_aa: CSLQDLDRGGYTF
cdr3_nt: TGCAGCCTCCAGGACCTTGACAGAGGTGGCTACACCTTC
j_call: TRBJ1-2
clone_size: .
v_call: TRBV29-1
d_call: .

cdr3_aa: CAISESAANEQFF
cdr3_nt: TGTGCCATCAGTGAGTCGGCAGCCAATGAGCAGTTCTTC
j_call: TRBJ2-1
clone_size: .
v_call: TRBV10-3
d_call: .